Following are 6 T cell receptor beta chains from one sample sequenced in a study of T cells in Graves' hyperthyroidism and ophthalmopathy. RNA transcripts served as the template for amplifying TCR beta CDR3 regions. Using the HTBI primer set, a first-round RT-PCR was run on the TCR CDR3. One entry per CDR3 protein, called by TCRdb with MiXCR from the multiplex PCR reads. The table records around 250,000 distinct CDR3 sequences, more than 14% of them present only once. Sequences were obtained from blood. The receptor set was obtained from a woman between 40 and 50 years old with Graves' hyperthyroidism that later progressed to Graves' ophthalmopathy.

This clonotype was picked up many times. This rearrangement joins TRBV11-2 to TRBJ1-1, with 7 positions matching TRBD1. The CDR3 loop spans 13 amino acids. Trimming cost V 5 bases and J 5 bases; bases outside gene matches: 5. Germline CDR1 and CDR2: SGHAT and FQNNGV. CDR3 bases: TGTGCCAGCAGCGCTCGACAGGGAACTGAAGCTTTCTTT. Translation: CASSARQGTEAFF. The full variable domain, with the rest looked up from reference TRBV11-2 and TRBJ1-1, is EAGVAQSPRYKIIEKRQSVAFWCNPISGHATLYWYQQILGQGPKLLIQFQNNGVVDDSQLPKDRFSAERLKGVDSTLKIQPAKLEDSAVYLCASSARQGTEAFFGQGTRLTVV.

This clonotype was detected ten times or more. The rearrangement links TRBV9 to TRBJ2-1; D tentatively reads TRBD1 or TRBD2 (5 bases each). In germline, CDR1 is SGDLS, CDR2 YYNGEE. This CDR3 contains 15 residues. Trimming stripped 2 bases from V and 2 bases from J, with 11 bases between. The CDR3 loop is CASSVRDGAYNEQFF. The CDR3 DNA sequence: TGTGCCAGCAGCGTTCGGGACGGCGCCTACAATGAGCAGTTCTTC. The complete variable domain, with remaining parts taken from reference TRBV9 and TRBJ2-1, reads DSGVTQTPKHLITATGQRVTLRCSPRSGDLSVYWYQQSLDQGLQFLIQYYNGEERAKGNILERFSAQQFPDLHSELNLSSLELGDSALYFCASSVRDGAYNEQFFGPGTRLTVL.

The rearrangement joins TRBV11-2 to TRBJ2-5, with TRBD2 as a possible D gene (6 bases). Germline V CDR1 and CDR2: SGHAT, FQNNGV. Trimming left V 8 bases short and J 4 bases short, with 23 bases between. The CDR3 is made up of 16 amino acids. The CDR3, as DNA: TGTGCCAGCGGAAGACTAGTGGGAGTGTTAGGAGAGACCCAGTACTTC. Protein sequence: CASGRLVGVLGETQYF.

This clonotype was seen many times. The chain couples TRBV28 to TRBJ2-1; D is tentatively TRBD1 or TRBD2 (5 bases each). The CDR3 loop spans 17 amino acids. V was trimmed by 2 bases and J by 8 bases, leaving 22 bases between them. The germline gives CDR1 MDHEN, CDR2 SYDVKM. The CDR3 DNA reads as TGTGCCAGCAGTTTACCCCTGGGGAGCGGACAATCAGATGAGCAGTTCTTC. Translated: CASSLPLGSGQSDEQFF.

This clonotype was recorded many times. V is TRBV27 and J is TRBJ2-7, with 7 positions matching TRBD1. There are 17 residues in the CDR3. With V trimmed by 5 bases and J by 0 bases, 13 bases remained unmatched. Germline CDR1 is MNHEY and CDR2 is SMNVEV (reference sequence). Written as DNA, the CDR3 is TGTGCCAGCAGTCTAAGACAGGGTAGGGTTTCCTCCTACGAGCAGTACTTC. Residues: CASSLRQGRVSSYEQYF.

This sequence joins TRBV28 and TRBJ2-5, with 9 bases identical to TRBD1. The length of the CDR3 is 14 residues. Germline CDR1 MDHEN, CDR2 SYDVKM. V gave up 5 bases and J gave up 5 bases; unmatched junction bases: 6. The DNA of the CDR3 is TGTGCCAGCAGTGGACAGGGGAGCTGGGAGACCCAGTACTTC. It yields the protein CASSGQGSWETQYF.